Below, 18 T cell receptor beta chains from the same sample are listed, as sequenced in a study of CD8+CD57+ T cells in acquired aplastic anemia. The TCR beta profiling, which covered VDJ combination and CDR3 sequence, was carried out using genomic DNA as the template. One entry per CDR3 protein, called by TCRdb with MiXCR from the reads. The repertoire holds about 160,000 distinct CDR3 sequences, with roughly 48% as singletons. Patients chosen for sequencing had shown CD8+CD57+ cell expansion by flow cytometry. Sequencing input: sorted CD4+, CD8+, or CD8+CD57+ T cells (not recorded which) from PBMCs. The receptor source for this set is a human donor with aplastic anemia.

This clonotype was seen many times. V gene TRBV11-2 combines with J gene TRBJ1-2; a possible D gene is TRBD1 (5 bases). The CDR3 runs to 13 residues. Germline CDR1 and CDR2: SGHAT and FQNNGV. The ends were cut back, 7 bases at V and 7 bases at J, with 16 bases in the middle. CDR3 sequence reads: CASTSGGRGGYTF. Written as DNA, the CDR3 is TGTGCCAGCACCTCGGGGGGAAGGGGTGGCTACACCTTC.

This clonotype was detected many times. The chain has TRBV2 and TRBJ2-1; D is possibly TRBD1 (5 bases). Germline V lookup: CDR1 SNHLY, CDR2 FYNNEI. The CDR3 spans 15 residues. Trimming removed 2 bases from V and 6 bases from J, with 14 bases in between. This CDR3 reads CASSERQLIVNEQFF. DNA for the CDR3: TGTGCCAGCAGTGAACGACAGCTAATTGTCAATGAGCAGTTCTTC.

This clonotype was counted many times. This rearrangement joins TRBV6-5 to TRBJ2-7, with a weak D call TRBD1 (6 bases). V lost 2 bases, J lost 2 bases, and 13 bases lay in between. The germline V gene encodes CDR1 MNHEY and CDR2 SVGAGI. This CDR3 is built from 15 residues. The CDR3 DNA is TGTGCCAGCAGTTACGAGGGGGACCGGACCTACGAGCAGTACTTC. Protein sequence: CASSYEGDRTYEQYF.

This chain joins TRBV15 and TRBJ2-7; no definite D call. The CDR3 consists of 14 residues. V lost 2 bases, J lost 3 bases, and 11 bases lay in between. The germline V gene has CDR1 LNHNV and CDR2 YYDKDF (reference sequence). This CDR3 is CATSRRETNYEQYF. In DNA form, the CDR3 reads TGTGCCACCAGCAGAAGAGAAACCAACTACGAGCAGTACTTC.

This chain joins TRBV25-1 and TRBJ1-2; 9 nucleotides line up with TRBD1. The V segment lost 6 bases and the J segment 4 bases; nucleotides outside the gene matches: 9. From germline, CDR1 is MGHDK and CDR2 SYGVNS. This CDR3 is built from 15 residues. Here the CDR3 reads CASRPNRDRAYGYTF. The CDR3 DNA reads as TGTGCCAGCAGACCAAACAGGGACAGGGCCTATGGCTACACCTTC.

This clonotype was counted many times. The V and J genes are TRBV20-1 and TRBJ2-3; no clear D gene. Germline CDR1 is DFQATT and CDR2 is SNEGSKA (reference sequence). With 0 bases removed from V and 0 bases from J, the gap between germline ends came to 13 bases. The length of the CDR3 is 16 residues. CDR3 DNA: TGCAGTGCTAGAGATCCGCGGTCTTCTAGCACAGATACGCAGTATTTT. This encodes CSARDPRSSSTDTQYF.

This clonotype has a handful of counts. The chain recombines TRBV2 with TRBJ2-2; possibly TRBD2 for D (6 bases). This CDR3 spans 15 amino acids. The V gene's germline CDR1 is SNHLY and CDR2 FYNNEI. V lost 6 bases and J 2 bases, leaving 13 bases between the germline ends. As DNA, the CDR3 is TGTGCCAGCAGCTTCATGGGGGGAAACACCGGGGAGCTGTTTTTT. This codes for CASSFMGGNTGELFF. Using reference TRBV2 and TRBJ2-2 for the parts outside the CDR3, the full variable domain is EPEVTQTPSHQVTQMGQEVILRCVPISNHLYFYWYRQILGQKVEFLVSFYNNEISEKSEIFDDQFSVERPDGSNFTLKIRSTKLEDSAMYFCASSFMGGNTGELFFGEGSRLTVL.

This clonotype was detected many times. The chain links TRBV4-3 to TRBJ2-6; D is possibly TRBD1 (6 bases). Trimming stripped 0 bases from V and 2 bases from J, with 11 bases between. The length of the CDR3 is 17 residues. Germline V lookup: CDR1 LGHNA, CDR2 YSLEER. As DNA, the CDR3 is TGCGCCAGCAGCCAAGATAATGGGGGCGCTGGGGCCAACGTCCTGACTTTC. This translates into CASSQDNGGAGANVLTF.

This clonotype occurred many times. The chain combines TRBV27 with TRBJ2-7; D may be TRBD2 (5 bases). In germline, CDR1 is MNHEY, CDR2 SMNVEV (reference sequence). The CDR3 totals 13 residues. With 6 bases removed from V and 1 base from J, the gap between germline ends came to 10 bases. The CDR3 nucleotides are TGTGCCAGCAGGTCGACGGGGTCCTACGAGCAGTACTTC. The encoded protein is CASRSTGSYEQYF.

This clonotype has ten or more counts. The V gene is TRBV6-5, the J gene TRBJ1-1; D call uncertain. V was shortened by 4 bases and J by 7 bases, with 10 bases between the two germline ends. Germline V lookup: CDR1 MNHEY, CDR2 SVGAGI. The CDR3 length is 12 residues. The CDR3 coding sequence is TGTGCCAGCAGTTTTGGACCGTATGAAGCTTTCTTT. It yields the protein CASSFGPYEAFF.

The V call is TRBV24-1, the J call TRBJ2-5; maybe TRBD2 (6 bases). This CDR3 is 15 amino acids long. The germline gives CDR1 KGHDR, CDR2 SFDVKD. V was pared by 5 bases and J by 4 bases, with 16 bases between. CDR3: CATSGSGVTRETQYF. The CDR3 region has the DNA TGTGCCACCAGTGGGTCGGGAGTAACTAGAGAGACCCAGTACTTC.

This clonotype was counted between two and nine times. The rearrangement uses TRBV25-1 and TRBJ2-1, with D possibly TRBD2 on 6 matching bases. Germline lookup yields CDR1 MGHDK and CDR2 SYGVNS. The CDR3 totals 12 residues. The germline V and J ends were trimmed by 5 bases and 9 bases, with 11 bases remaining between them. For the CDR3, the DNA is TGTGCCAGCAGTCTGGTGGAGGGTGAGCAGTTCTTC. Its protein is CASSLVEGEQFF.

In regard to this clonotype: Just one base apart from a much larger clone, this may be a read error. V gene TRBV4-2 combines with J gene TRBJ2-1, with 14 positions matching TRBD2. The CDR3 totals 15 residues. Germline V CDR1 and CDR2: LGHNA, YNFKEQ. CDR3 nucleotides: TGTGCCAGCAGCCAACCGGGACTAGCGGGAGTCGAGCAGCTCTTC. Protein: CASSQPGLAGVEQLF.

This clonotype was seen many times. This chain uses TRBV6-4 with TRBJ1-1; D unclear. Trimming pared 5 bases from V and 0 bases from J, leaving 7 bases between. In germline, CDR1 is MRHNA, CDR2 SNTAGT. The CDR3 runs 13 residues. The CDR3 sequence: CASSLDLNTEAFF. In DNA, the CDR3 is TGTGCCAGCAGTTTGGACCTGAACACTGAAGCTTTCTTT.

Details on this clonotype: With a much larger clone just one base away, this may be a read error. This chain connects TRBV7-9 to TRBJ2-7; D is undetermined. The V and J ends lost 4 bases and 2 bases respectively, with 0 bases between them. The germline V gene encodes CDR1 SEHNR and CDR2 FQNEAQ (reference sequence). This CDR3 comprises 10 residues. CDR3 sequence (DNA): TGTGCCAGCAGCTCCTACGAGCAGTACTTC. As protein: CASSSYEQYF.

This clonotype has only a few counts. It may be a read error: a sequence one base away is much more abundant. The rearrangement uses TRBV7-3 and TRBJ2-5; D is ambiguous. The V and J ends lost 6 bases and 3 bases respectively, with 11 bases between them. Germline loops: CDR1 SGHTA, CDR2 FQGTGA. This CDR3 region has 13 residues. The CDR3: CASSFRREETQYF. The CDR3 coding sequence is TGTGCCAGCAGTTTCCGACGGGAAGAGACCCAGTACTTC.

A few counts support this clonotype. Being one base from a much bigger clone, this may be a read error. The chain combines TRBV6-4 with TRBJ1-1, with unresolved D. The CDR3 is made up of 15 amino acids. The V end was cut by 6 bases, the J end by 0 bases, with 14 bases between. Germline lookup yields CDR1 MRHNA and CDR2 SNTAGT. The CDR3: CASRPQPTLNTEAFF. CDR3 coding DNA: TGTGCCAGCAGACCACAGCCTACCCTGAACACTGAAGCTTTCTTT.

Regarding this clonotype: Since the CDR3 does not end with the conserved phenylalanine or tryptophan, this likely comes from a read error. The J gene is TRBJ2-4, the V gene TRBV5-1, with a weak D call TRBD2 (6 bases). Germline assignment: CDR1 SGHRS and CDR2 YFSETQ. The ends were cut back, 1 base at V and 6 bases at J, with 11 bases in the middle. CDR3 length: 14 residues. CDR3 in amino acids: CASSLIPGGNIQYS. CDR3 DNA sequence: TGCGCCAGCAGCTTGATACCCGGGGGAAACATTCAGTACTCC.